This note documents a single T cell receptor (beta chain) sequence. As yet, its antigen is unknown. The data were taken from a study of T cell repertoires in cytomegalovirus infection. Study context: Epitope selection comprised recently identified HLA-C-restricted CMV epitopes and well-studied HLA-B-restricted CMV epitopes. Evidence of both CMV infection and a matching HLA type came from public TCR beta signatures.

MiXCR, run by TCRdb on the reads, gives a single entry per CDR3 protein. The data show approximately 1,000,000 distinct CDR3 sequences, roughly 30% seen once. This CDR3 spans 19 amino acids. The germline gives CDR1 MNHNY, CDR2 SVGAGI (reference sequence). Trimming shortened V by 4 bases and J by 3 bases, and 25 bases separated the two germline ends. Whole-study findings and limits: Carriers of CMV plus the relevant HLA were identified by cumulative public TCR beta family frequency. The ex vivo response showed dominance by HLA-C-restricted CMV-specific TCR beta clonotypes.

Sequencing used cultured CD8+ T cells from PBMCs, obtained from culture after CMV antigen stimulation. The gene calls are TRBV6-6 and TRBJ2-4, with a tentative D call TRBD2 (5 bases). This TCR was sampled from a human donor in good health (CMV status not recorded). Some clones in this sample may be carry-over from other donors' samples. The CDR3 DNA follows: TGTGCCAGCAGTTTCTTAGAAAACAGAGGGAGTTATGACAAAAACATTCAGTACTTC. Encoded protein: CASSFLENRGSYDKNIQYF.